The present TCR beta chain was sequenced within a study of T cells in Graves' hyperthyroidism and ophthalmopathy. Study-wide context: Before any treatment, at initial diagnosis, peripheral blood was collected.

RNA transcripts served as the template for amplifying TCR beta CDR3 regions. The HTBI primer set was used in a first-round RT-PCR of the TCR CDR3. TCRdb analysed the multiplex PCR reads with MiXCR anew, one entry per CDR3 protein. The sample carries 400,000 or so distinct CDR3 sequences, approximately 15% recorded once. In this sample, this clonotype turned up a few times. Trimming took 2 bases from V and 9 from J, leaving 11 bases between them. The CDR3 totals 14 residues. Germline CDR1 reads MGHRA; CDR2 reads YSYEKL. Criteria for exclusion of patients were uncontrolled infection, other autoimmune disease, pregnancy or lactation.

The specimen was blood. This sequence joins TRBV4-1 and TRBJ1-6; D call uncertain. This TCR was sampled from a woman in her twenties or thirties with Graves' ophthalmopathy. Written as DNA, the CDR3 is TGCGCCAGCAGCCAAAACCTGGCAAGTTCACCCCTCCACTTT. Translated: CASSQNLASSPLHF.